The 18 T cell receptor beta chains presented below share a single source sample, sequenced in a study of T cell changes during pregnancy in multiple sclerosis. Sequenced by immunoSEQ multiplex PCR; TCRdb stores in-frame clones only, minus some. The sample carries under 45,000 clones, roughly 96% recorded once. This material consisted of peripheral blood, taken in the second trimester of pregnancy. These receptors were obtained from a female donor with multiple sclerosis, enrolled in a pregnancy study.

This clone was seen only once. This chain uses TRBV7-9 with TRBJ2-7; TRBD1 agrees at 10 bases. The CDR3 runs to 16 residues. The germline CDR1 and CDR2 sequences are SEHNR and FQNEAQ (reference sequence). Trimming removed 4 bases from V and 1 base from J; junction bases left unmatched: 7. CDR3: CASSSTGQGVSYEQYF. CDR3 bases: TGTGCCAGCAGCTCGACCGGACAGGGGGTTTCCTACGAGCAGTACTTC. The whole variable domain, remainder taken from reference TRBV7-9 and TRBJ2-7, is DTGVSQNPRHKITKRGQNVTFRCDPISEHNRLYWYRQTLGQGPEFLTYFQNEAQLEKSRLLSDRFSAERPKGSFSTLEIQRTEQGDSAMYLCASSSTGQGVSYEQYFGPGTRLTVT.

V is TRBV7-3 and J is TRBJ2-1, with a tentative D call TRBD2 (7 bases). The V gene lost 5 bases and the J gene lost 6 bases, with 26 bases spanning the gap. This CDR3 comprises 18 residues. Germline lookup yields CDR1 SGHTA and CDR2 FQGTGA. The CDR3, as DNA: TGTGCCAGCAGCCTCTTAACGCTCATCAGGGAGGGGGGCAATGAGCAGTTCTTC. Residues: CASSLLTLIREGGNEQFF. The full variable domain, in which reference TRBV7-3 and TRBJ2-1 provide the parts outside the CDR3, is GAGVSQTPSNKVTEKGKYVELRCDPISGHTALYWYRQSLGQGPEFLIYFQGTGAADDSGLPNDRFFAVRPEGSVSTLKIQRTERGDSAVYLCASSLLTLIREGGNEQFFGPGTRLTVL.

This chain links TRBV7-9 with TRBJ2-5, with 8 bases fitting TRBD1. This CDR3 has 16 residues. Germline CDR1 is SEHNR and CDR2 is FQNEAQ (reference sequence). The V and J ends lost 5 bases and 2 bases, in that order; junction bases with no gene match: 10. DNA of the CDR3: TGTGCCAGCAGCCCCCGGACAGGGACCACACAAGAGACCCAGTACTTC. Translating it yields CASSPRTGTTQETQYF. The full variable domain, rest sourced from reference TRBV7-9 and TRBJ2-5, is DTGVSQNPRHKITKRGQNVTFRCDPISEHNRLYWYRQTLGQGPEFLTYFQNEAQLEKSRLLSDRFSAERPKGSFSTLEIQRTEQGDSAMYLCASSPRTGTTQETQYFGPGTRLLVL.

This rearrangement joins TRBV15 to TRBJ2-7; 8 bases are a match to TRBD1. The length of the CDR3 is 15 residues. Germline V CDR1 and CDR2: LNHNV, YYDKDF (reference sequence). The J segment lost 7 bases and the V segment lost 0 bases, leaving 8 bases of the junction unmatched. CDR3 residues: CATSRDLGQGAEQYF. CDR3 DNA: TGTGCCACCAGCAGAGATCTAGGGCAGGGGGCGGAGCAGTACTTC.

V gene TRBV7-9 combines with J gene TRBJ1-1; 12 nucleotides agree with TRBD1. V dropped 5 bases and J dropped 4; count of bases not matched to a gene: 5. Germline V CDR1 and CDR2: SEHNR, FQNEAQ (reference sequence). This CDR3 is built from 15 residues. Written as DNA, the CDR3 is TGTGCCAGCAGCCCCCGGGACAGGGGGCCCACTGAAGCTTTCTTT. Translation gives CASSPRDRGPTEAFF.

V is TRBV19 and J is TRBJ2-2; tentatively, D is TRBD1 (6 bases). Trimming stripped 4 bases from V and 4 bases from J, with 16 bases between. Per germline, CDR1 LNHDA and CDR2 SQIVND (reference sequence). The CDR3 covers 16 residues. CDR3 sequence reads: CASSTRQVHATGELFF. The CDR3 DNA sequence: TGTGCCAGTAGTACCAGACAGGTACACGCCACCGGGGAGCTGTTTTTT.

CDR3 loop: CASKKRAGIQAEQYF. DNA of the CDR3: TGTGCCAGTAAAAAGCGAGCAGGGATACAGGCCGAGCAGTACTTC. This rearrangement joins TRBV19 to TRBJ2-7; the D gene is possibly TRBD1 (5 bases). Trimming stripped 7 bases from V and 6 bases from J, with 22 bases between. The CDR3 is 15 amino acids. From germline, CDR1 is LNHDA and CDR2 SQIVND (reference sequence).

This chain uses TRBV29-1 with TRBJ2-7; maybe TRBD1 (6 bases). Trimming stripped 6 bases from V and 2 bases from J, with 11 bases between. CDR1 and CDR2 from the germline V gene are SQVTM and ANQGSEA. The CDR3 contains 12 residues. The CDR3 region has the DNA TGCAGCGTGGCCTGGACAGCCTACGAGCAGTACTTC. It codes for CSVAWTAYEQYF.

This clone was seen a single time. This sequence joins TRBV14 and TRBJ2-6; possible D gene TRBD2, 6 bases. V was clipped by 3 bases and J by 1 base, with 13 bases between them. Looked up from germline, CDR1 is SGHDN and CDR2 is FVKESK. CDR3 length: 17 amino acids. CDR3 DNA sequence: TGTGCCAGCAGCCAGGGGGGTTGGGATTCTGGGGCCAACGTCCTGACTTTC. Its protein is CASSQGGWDSGANVLTF.

This clone occurred once. The chain uses TRBV4-1 and TRBJ2-3; D is unresolved. The germline V and J ends were trimmed by 4 bases and 0 bases, with 14 bases remaining between them. Germline CDR1 MGHRA, CDR2 YSYEKL. CDR3 length: 16 amino acids. The CDR3 is CASSLFDLQSTDTQYF. The CDR3 bases are TGCGCCAGCAGCCTGTTCGACCTACAGAGCACAGATACGCAGTATTTT.

The CDR3 region is CASSVPTGRSNQPQHF. The CDR3 bases are TGTGCCAGCAGCGTACCGACAGGGCGGAGCAATCAGCCCCAGCATTTT. V gene TRBV5-8 combines with J gene TRBJ1-5; TRBD1 aligns across 7 bases. Germline CDR1 SGHTS, CDR2 YDEGEE. Germline trimming cut 4 bases from V and 1 base from J; bases unmatched to any gene: 8. The CDR3 length is 16 residues. The full variable domain, in which reference TRBV5-8 and TRBJ1-5 provide the parts outside the CDR3, is EAGVTQSPTHLIKTRGQQATLRCSPISGHTSVYWYQQALGLGLQFLLWYDEGEERNRGNFPPRFSGRQFPNYSSELNVNALELEDSALYLCASSVPTGRSNQPQHFGDGTRLSIL.

The genes are TRBV2 and TRBJ2-2; 9 bases fit TRBD1. The V segment lost 10 bases and the J segment 3 bases; nucleotides outside the gene matches: 9. Germline assignment: CDR1 SNHLY and CDR2 FYNNEI. CDR3 size: 15 residues. The CDR3 DNA reads as TGTGCCACACGAAGGGGACAGGGAGACACCGGGGAGCTGTTTTTT. Amino acids: CATRRGQGDTGELFF.

This sequence joins TRBV28 and TRBJ1-3, with 8 bases fitting TRBD1. Trimming removed 4 bases from V and 1 base from J; junction bases left unmatched: 6. The CDR3 length is 16 residues. Germline V gene sequence: CDR1 MDHEN, CDR2 SYDVKM. The CDR3 region has the DNA TGTGCCAGCAGTTCCTGGACAGGGTGGTCTGGAAACACCATATATTTT. Translation gives CASSSWTGWSGNTIYF. Variable domain in full (rest from reference TRBV28 and TRBJ1-3): DVKVTQSSRYLVKRTGEKVFLECVQDMDHENMFWYRQDPGLGLRLIYFSYDVKMKEKGDIPEGYSVSREKKERFSLILESASTNQTSMYLCASSSWTGWSGNTIYFGEGSWLTVV.

The CDR3 region has the DNA TGTGCCAGCAGTCCCCACCCGGGGAGGTCTGCTGATGAGCAGTTCTTC. Translated, it gives CASSPHPGRSADEQFF. The chain employs TRBV27 and TRBJ2-1; D possibly corresponds to TRBD2 (6 bases). Between the trimmed V and J ends, which lost 5 bases and 8 bases, there was a span of 22 bases. Germline V gene data show CDR1 as MNHEY and CDR2 as SMNVEV (reference sequence). The CDR3 loop spans 16 amino acids.

The chain couples TRBV5-4 to TRBJ1-2, with D hard to call. The CDR3 is 13 amino acids. The V end was cut by 4 bases, the J end by 2 bases, with 9 bases between. Germline lookup yields CDR1 SGHNT and CDR2 YYREEE (reference sequence). The DNA of the CDR3 is TGTGCCAGCAGCGGGCGTATGAACTATGGCTACACCTTC. Protein: CASSGRMNYGYTF.

The chain employs TRBV7-2 and TRBJ1-2; D ambiguous. V lost 4 bases, J lost 3 bases, and 12 bases lay in between. Germline assignment: CDR1 SGHTA and CDR2 FQGNSA. CDR3 length equals 14 residues. The CDR3 DNA reads TGTGCCAGCAGCTCCTCGCGGATGCACTATGGCTACACCTTC. Translating it yields CASSSSRMHYGYTF.

This clone was picked up one time. As DNA, the CDR3 is TGTGCCAGCAGCCTACGGGAAGGAGGAACTAATGAAAAACTGTTTTTT. Translating gives CASSLREGGTNEKLFF. The chain uses TRBV6-6 and TRBJ1-4; the D is unclear. Germline CDR1 MNHNY, CDR2 SVGAGI (reference sequence). The CDR3 runs to 16 residues. The V end was cut by 6 bases, the J end by 1 base, with 15 bases between.

On this clone: An end of the junction differs from the germline gene, which may be a read error. The chain carries TRBV9 and TRBJ2-4; 8 nucleotides line up with TRBD2. Looked up from germline, CDR1 is SGDLS and CDR2 is YYNGEE. This CDR3 has 17 residues. CDR3 sequence: CASSLGRGDTAINIQYF. The CDR3 DNA sequence: TGTGCCAGCAGCCTAGGGCGGGGGGACACGGCCATAAACATTCAGTACTTC.